The present TCR beta chain was sequenced within a study of CD8 T cells in ankylosing spondylitis. Overall study results and limits: Among TCR beta sequences, a motif of under ten highly homologous variants appeared characteristic of ankylosing spondylitis blood. Earlier studies detected some motif variants in reactive arthritis synovial fluid and blood. Researchers reportedly found disease-linked clones significantly enriched in matched ankylosing spondylitis synovial fluid. Relatively scarce in peripheral blood, disease-linked clones were CD8+.

This clonotype was counted only a few times. Its target is not known. Quantitative 5'-RACE was performed with molecular barcodes, and it yielded the TCR beta libraries. One entry per CDR3 protein, called by TCRdb with MiXCR from the 5' RACE reads. The sample records 200,000 to 250,000 distinct CDR3 sequences, around 16% being singletons. Trimming removed 1 base from V and 5 bases from J, with 13 bases in between. The CDR3 runs 15 residues. The rearrangement links TRBV12-3 or TRBV12-4 to TRBJ2-3, with TRBD2 as a possible D gene (6 bases). Input material: blood, either unsorted or a sorted T cell fraction (not recorded which). The clonotype originates from a male donor with ankylosing spondylitis. The CDR3 coding sequence is TGTGCCAGCAGTTTAGTCCTGGGACTGGGAGATACGCAGTATTTT. Amino acids: CASSLVLGLGDTQYF.